This TCR beta chain was sequenced during a study of tumor-infiltrating lymphocytes in primary liver carcinoma. About the research overall: Men and women, 30 to 69 years of age, made up the patients.

The germline V gene has CDR1 SGHVS and CDR2 FQNEAQ. CDR3 length: 15 amino acids. Between roughly 17 and 31 mg of unsorted bulk tissue served as the source from which RNA and DNA were co-extracted. With about 470 ng total RNA as template and a constant-region primer, TCR beta cDNA was made. Libraries covering TCR beta were generated through three nested multiplex PCR rounds (using a slightly modified ARM-PCR). In the first two PCR rounds, TRBV1-TRBV30 forward primers were paired with a C-beta reverse primer, and each round lasted roughly 9 cycles. TCRdb passed the multiplex PCR reads through MiXCR, listing each CDR3 protein once. The sample has about 100,000 distinct CDR3 sequences, less than 75% seen once. This clonotype has a handful of counts. A much larger clone is a single base away; this may be a read error.

The sequence was collected from a man aged 35 to 55 with primary liver carcinoma and hepatitis B virus infection. The rearrangement uses TRBV7-8 and TRBJ2-7, with TRBD2 as a possible D gene (6 bases). Sample: tumor-adjacent normal liver tissue. In DNA, the CDR3 is TGTGCCGGCAGCTTAGAACCGGGAGAATCCTACGAGCAGTACTTC. Its translation: CAGSLEPGESYEQYF.